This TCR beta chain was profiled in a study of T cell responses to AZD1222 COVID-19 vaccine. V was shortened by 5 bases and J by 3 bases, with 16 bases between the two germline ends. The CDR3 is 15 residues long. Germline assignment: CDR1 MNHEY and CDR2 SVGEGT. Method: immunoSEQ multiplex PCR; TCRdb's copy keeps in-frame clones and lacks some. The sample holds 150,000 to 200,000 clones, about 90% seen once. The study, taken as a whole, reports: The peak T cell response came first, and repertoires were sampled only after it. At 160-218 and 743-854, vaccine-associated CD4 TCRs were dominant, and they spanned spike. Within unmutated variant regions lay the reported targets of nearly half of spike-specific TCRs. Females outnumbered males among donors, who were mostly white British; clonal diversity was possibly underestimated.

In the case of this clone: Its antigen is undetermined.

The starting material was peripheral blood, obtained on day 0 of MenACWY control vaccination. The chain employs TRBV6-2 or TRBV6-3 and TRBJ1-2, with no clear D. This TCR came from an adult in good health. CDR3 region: CASSLSRRRDYGYTF. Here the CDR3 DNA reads TGTGCCAGCAGTCTCTCGAGAAGGAGAGACTATGGCTACACCTTC.